This T cell receptor beta chain was recovered during a study of shared clonotypes between healthy human individuals. Assay: immunoSEQ multiplex PCR; the TCRdb copy retains only in-frame clones and omits some. The sample includes about 2 million clones, around 95% of them seen just once. CDR3 length: 16 residues. Trimming removed 1 base from V and 1 base from J, with 14 bases in between. CDR1 is SGHRS, CDR2 YFSETQ, per germline. Donors, healthy HIV-negative adults, lacked recent acute infections or vaccinations. The receptor's source is a man aged 18 to 35 in good health. The sample consisted of naive CD4+ T cells sorted from blood. Subset noted: CD45RA+ positively selected. The V gene is TRBV5-1, the J gene TRBJ1-1; the D gene is possibly TRBD1 (5 bases). CDR3 loop: CASSLTAGLGNTEAFF. For the CDR3, the DNA is TGCGCCAGCAGCTTGACGGCAGGGCTTGGGAACACTGAAGCTTTCTTT.